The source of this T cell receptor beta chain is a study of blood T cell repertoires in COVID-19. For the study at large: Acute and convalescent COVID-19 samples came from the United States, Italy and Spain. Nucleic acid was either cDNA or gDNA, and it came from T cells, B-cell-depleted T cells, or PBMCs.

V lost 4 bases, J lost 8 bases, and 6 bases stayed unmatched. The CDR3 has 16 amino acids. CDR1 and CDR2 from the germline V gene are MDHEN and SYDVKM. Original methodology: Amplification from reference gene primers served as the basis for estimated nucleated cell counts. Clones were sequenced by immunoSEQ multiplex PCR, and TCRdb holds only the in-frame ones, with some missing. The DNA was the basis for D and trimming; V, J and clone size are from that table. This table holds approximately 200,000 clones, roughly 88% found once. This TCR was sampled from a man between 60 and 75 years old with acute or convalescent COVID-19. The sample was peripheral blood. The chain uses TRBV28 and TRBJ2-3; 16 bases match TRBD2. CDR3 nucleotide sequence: TGTGCCAGCAGTTCCGGGACTAGCGGGAGGGCCAGTACGCAGTATTTT. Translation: CASSSGTSGRASTQYF. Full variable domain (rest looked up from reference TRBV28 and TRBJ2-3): DVKVTQSSRYLVKRTGEKVFLECVQDMDHENMFWYRQDPGLGLRLIYFSYDVKMKEKGDIPEGYSVSREKKERFSLILESASTNQTSMYLCASSSGTSGRASTQYFGPGTRLTVL.